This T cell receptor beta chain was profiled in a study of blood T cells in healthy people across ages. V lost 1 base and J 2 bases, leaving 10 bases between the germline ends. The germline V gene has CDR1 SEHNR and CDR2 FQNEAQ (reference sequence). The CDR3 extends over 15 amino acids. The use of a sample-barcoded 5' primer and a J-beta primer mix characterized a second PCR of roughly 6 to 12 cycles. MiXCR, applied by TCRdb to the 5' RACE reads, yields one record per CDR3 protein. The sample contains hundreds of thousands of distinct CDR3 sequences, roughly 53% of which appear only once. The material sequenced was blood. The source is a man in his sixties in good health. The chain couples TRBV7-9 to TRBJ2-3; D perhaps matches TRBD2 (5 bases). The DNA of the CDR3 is TGTGCCAGCAGCTTAGGGGAGCATATCACAGATACGCAGTATTTT. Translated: CASSLGEHITDTQYF.